A single sample is the source of the 13 T cell receptor beta chains below, sequenced in a study of cytomegalovirus exposure and HLA in healthy donors (dated by TCRdb to 2016 to 2017). The method behind the library was the immunoSEQ multiplex PCR assay. The multiplex PCR relied on a mix of 60 forward primers for TCR Vbeta segments and 13 reverse primers for TCR Jbeta segments. TCRdb re-hosts the immuneACCESS table, in-frame sequences only. Its copies lack some clones; in the studies checked, an unresolved V gene accounts for under half of them, and the cause for the rest is not known. The sample contains 95,000 to 100,000 clones, 65% to 80% of them found a single time. The leading ten clones occupy roughly 2% of the sample. Sequenced sample: PBMCs. The receptors come from a woman aged 40-49 years in good health and CMV-seronegative.

V gene TRBV5-6 combines with J gene TRBJ2-5; the D gene is possibly TRBD1 (6 bases). This CDR3 comprises 15 residues. V shed 3 bases and J shed 6 bases, with 18 bases lying between them. Germline lookup yields CDR1 SGHDT and CDR2 YYEEEE. The CDR3 coding sequence is TGTGCCAGCAGCTCCACAGGGTGGGGGCCAAAGACCCAGTACTTC. This translates into CASSSTGWGPKTQYF.

V and J are TRBV7-8 and TRBJ1-1, with unresolved D. The V end lost 0 bases, the J end lost 5 bases, and 16 bases lay between the germline ends. Germline-derived CDR1 and CDR2 are SGHVS and FQNEAQ. The CDR3 is 16 amino acids. This CDR3 is CASSLAREWSRTEAFF. The CDR3, as DNA: TGTGCCAGCAGCTTAGCGCGGGAGTGGTCAAGGACTGAAGCTTTCTTT.

The chain recombines TRBV19 with TRBJ1-2; 7 bases fit TRBD1. This CDR3 has 15 amino acids. Trimming cost V 1 base and J 7 bases; bases outside gene matches: 9. Germline V gene data show CDR1 as LNHDA and CDR2 as SQIVND (reference sequence). The CDR3 bases are TGTGCCAGTAGTATAGTGGCAGGGGGAAGCGGTGGCTACACCTTC. Its translation is CASSIVAGGSGGYTF.

The gene calls are TRBV6-1 and TRBJ2-7; TRBD1 aligns across 9 bases. The CDR3 consists of 16 residues. CDR1 and CDR2 from the germline V gene are MNHNS and SASEGT. Trimming removed 4 bases from V and 4 bases from J; junction bases left unmatched: 11. CDR3 in DNA: TGTGCCAGCAGTGTACACAGGGGGCTCGGTCTTTACGAGCAGTACTTC. Encoded protein: CASSVHRGLGLYEQYF.

Remarks on this clone: This specimen includes other DNA sequences encoding the same CDR3. V usage is TRBV11-2 and J usage is TRBJ2-2; D is uncertain. CDR1 and CDR2 (germline): SGHAT, FQNNGV. Between the trimmed V and J ends, which lost 1 base and 1 base, there was a span of 7 bases. This CDR3 region has 15 residues. The CDR3 DNA sequence: TGTGCCAGCAGCTTAGCGCTAGGGAACACCGGGGAGCTGTTTTTT. It codes for CASSLALGNTGELFF.

Comment on this clone: Mismatch with germline at one junction end may stem from a read error. The V gene is TRBV7-9, the J gene TRBJ2-5; 11 bases line up with TRBD2. From germline, CDR1 is SEHNR and CDR2 FQNEAQ (reference sequence). This CDR3 comprises 16 residues. CDR3 residues: CSSSPTSGSLQETQYF. The CDR3 coding sequence is TGTTCCAGCAGCCCAACTAGCGGGAGCCTCCAAGAGACCCAGTACTTC.

This clone was detected a few times. V gene TRBV4-2 combines with J gene TRBJ1-4; possible D gene TRBD1, 6 bases. V dropped 0 bases and J dropped 6 bases, with 11 bases sitting between them. Germline loops: CDR1 LGHNA, CDR2 YNFKEQ. The CDR3 has 15 residues. CDR3 amino acids: CASSQESGVHEKLFF. The CDR3 coding sequence is TGTGCCAGCAGCCAAGAATCAGGGGTGCATGAAAAACTGTTTTTT.

The chain couples TRBV11-3 to TRBJ1-5; D is ambiguous. Between the trimmed V and J ends, which lost 0 bases and 0 bases, there was a span of 15 bases. The CDR3 runs to 18 residues. Looked up from germline, CDR1 is SGHNT and CDR2 is YENEEA. The CDR3 coding sequence is TGTGCCAGCAGCTTAGAACTGCGGTGGGAGTATAGCAATCAGCCCCAGCATTTT. This sequence encodes CASSLELRWEYSNQPQHF. The full variable domain, in which reference TRBV11-3 and TRBJ1-5 provide the parts outside the CDR3, is EAGVVQSPRYKIIEKKQPVAFWCNPISGHNTLYWYLQNLGQGPELLIRYENEEAVDDSQLPKDRFSAERLKGVDSTLKIQPAELGDSAVYLCASSLELRWEYSNQPQHFGDGTRLSIL.

The rearrangement uses TRBV27 and TRBJ1-3; 8 nucleotides match TRBD1. V dropped 3 bases and J dropped 0; count of bases not matched to a gene: 1. CDR1 is MNHEY and CDR2 is SMNVEV in the germline V gene (reference sequence). The CDR3 contains 15 residues. The CDR3 nucleotides read TGTGCCAGCAGTTTGGACAGGGCCTCTGGAAACACCATATATTTT. Its translation: CASSLDRASGNTIYF.

The chain carries TRBV7-2 and TRBJ2-3, with 7 bases lining up with TRBD2. J gave up 6 bases and V 0 bases, and 6 bases lay outside the gene matches. This CDR3 region has 15 residues. The germline gives CDR1 SGHTA, CDR2 FQGNSA. The CDR3 coding sequence is TGTGCCAGCAGCTTAGCGGGGACTAAGGTGGATACGCAGTATTTT. Translation: CASSLAGTKVDTQYF.

This clone was seen just once. The J gene is TRBJ1-5, the V gene TRBV19; 7 bases fit TRBD1. Trimming removed 5 bases from V and 1 base from J; junction bases left unmatched: 8. CDR1 is LNHDA and CDR2 is SQIVND in the germline V gene (reference sequence). The CDR3 sequence is 16 residues long. For the CDR3, the DNA is TGTGCCAGTAGTCCCAACAGGGGCGTCAGCAATCAGCCCCAGCATTTT. Amino acids: CASSPNRGVSNQPQHF.

This clone was recorded once. This chain uses TRBV4-3 with TRBJ1-4; perhaps TRBD1 as D (6 bases). Germline V gene sequence: CDR1 LGHNA, CDR2 YSLEER. V lost 1 base, J lost 5 bases, and 17 bases lay in between. The length of the CDR3 is 17 residues. The DNA for the CDR3 is TGCGCCAGCAGCCAAGGAATCCGGAAGGGGGAAAATGAAAAACTGTTTTTT. It yields the protein CASSQGIRKGENEKLFF.

The CDR3 protein is CASSVDLGGPPQHF. CDR3 DNA: TGTGCCAGCAGTGTTGATTTAGGGGGCCCGCCCCAGCATTTT. This sequence joins TRBV6-1 and TRBJ1-5; 7 bases match TRBD1. CDR3 length: 14 amino acids. The V gene's germline CDR1 is MNHNS and CDR2 SASEGT. V dropped 4 bases and J dropped 9; count of bases not matched to a gene: 9.